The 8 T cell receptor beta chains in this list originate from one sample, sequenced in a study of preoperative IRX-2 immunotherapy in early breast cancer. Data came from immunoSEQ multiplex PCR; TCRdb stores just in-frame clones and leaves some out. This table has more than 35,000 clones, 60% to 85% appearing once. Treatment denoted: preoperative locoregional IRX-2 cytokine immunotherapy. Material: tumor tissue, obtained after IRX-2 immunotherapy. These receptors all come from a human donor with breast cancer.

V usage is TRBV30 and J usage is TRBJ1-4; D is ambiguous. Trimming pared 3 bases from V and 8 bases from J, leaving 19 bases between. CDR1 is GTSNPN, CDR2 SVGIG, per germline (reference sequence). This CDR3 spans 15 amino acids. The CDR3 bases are TGTGCCTGGAGAAGGAAAGACACATTACGGGAAAAACTGTTTTTT. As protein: CAWRRKDTLREKLFF.

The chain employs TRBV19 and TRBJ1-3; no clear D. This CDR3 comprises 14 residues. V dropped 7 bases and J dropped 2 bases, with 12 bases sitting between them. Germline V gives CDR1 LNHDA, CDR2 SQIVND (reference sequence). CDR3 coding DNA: TGTGCCAGTACCACCGACGTTACTGGAAACACCATATATTTT. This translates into CASTTDVTGNTIYF.

The CDR3: CASSQWGQGVEVEQYF. For the CDR3, the DNA is TGTGCCAGCAGCCAATGGGGGCAGGGGGTCGAGGTCGAGCAGTACTTC. The chain carries TRBV14 and TRBJ2-7; 7 bases map to TRBD1. V lost 2 bases, J lost 6 bases, and 13 bases stayed unmatched. The CDR3 is made up of 16 amino acids. Germline-derived CDR1 and CDR2 are SGHDN and FVKESK.

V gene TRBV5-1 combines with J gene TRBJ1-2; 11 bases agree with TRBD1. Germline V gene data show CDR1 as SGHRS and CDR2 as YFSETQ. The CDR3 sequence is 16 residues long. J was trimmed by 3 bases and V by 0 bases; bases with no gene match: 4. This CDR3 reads CASSLDGQGADYGYTF. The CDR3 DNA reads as TGCGCCAGCAGCTTGGACGGACAGGGGGCTGACTATGGCTACACCTTC.

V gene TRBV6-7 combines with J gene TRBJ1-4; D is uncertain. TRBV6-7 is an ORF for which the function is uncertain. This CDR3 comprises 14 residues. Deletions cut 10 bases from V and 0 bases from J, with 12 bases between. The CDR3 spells CATPTVATNEKLFF. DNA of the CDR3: TGTGCCACTCCCACCGTTGCAACTAATGAAAAACTGTTTTTT.

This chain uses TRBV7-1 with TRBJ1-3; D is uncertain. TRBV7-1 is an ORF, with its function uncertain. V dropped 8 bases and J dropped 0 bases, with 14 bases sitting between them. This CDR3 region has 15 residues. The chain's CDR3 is CASVSGAHSGNTIYF. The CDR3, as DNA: TGTGCCAGCGTCTCGGGAGCACACTCTGGAAACACCATATATTTT.

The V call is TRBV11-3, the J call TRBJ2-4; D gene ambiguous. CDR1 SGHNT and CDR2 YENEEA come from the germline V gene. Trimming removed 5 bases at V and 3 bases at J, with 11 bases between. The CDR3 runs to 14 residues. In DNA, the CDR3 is TGTGCCAGCAGCCCCCTCAGCCGCAAAAACATTCAGTACTTC. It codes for CASSPLSRKNIQYF.

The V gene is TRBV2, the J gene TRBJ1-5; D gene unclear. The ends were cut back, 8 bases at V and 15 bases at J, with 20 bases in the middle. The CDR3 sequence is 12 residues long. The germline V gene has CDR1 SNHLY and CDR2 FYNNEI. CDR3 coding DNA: TGTGCCAGCGATGGGAAAGACGGGATTTCGCATTTT. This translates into CASDGKDGISHF. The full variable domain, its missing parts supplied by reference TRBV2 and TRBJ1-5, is EPEVTQTPSHQVTQMGQEVILRCVPISNHLYFYWYRQILGQKVEFLVSFYNNEISEKSEIFDDQFSVERPDGSNFTLKIRSTKLEDSAMYFCASDGKDGISHFGDGTRLSIL.